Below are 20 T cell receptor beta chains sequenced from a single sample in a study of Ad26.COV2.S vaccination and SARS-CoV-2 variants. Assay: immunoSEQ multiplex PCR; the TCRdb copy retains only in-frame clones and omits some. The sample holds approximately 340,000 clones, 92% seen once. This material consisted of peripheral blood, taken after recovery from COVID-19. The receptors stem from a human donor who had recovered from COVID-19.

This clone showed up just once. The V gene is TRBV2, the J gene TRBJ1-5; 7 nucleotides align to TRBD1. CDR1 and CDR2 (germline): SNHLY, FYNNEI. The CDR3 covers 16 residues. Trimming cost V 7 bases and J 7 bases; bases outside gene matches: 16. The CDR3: CASTFVGLQGQQPQHF. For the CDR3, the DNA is TGTGCCAGCACCTTTGTGGGGCTACAGGGGCAACAGCCCCAGCATTTT. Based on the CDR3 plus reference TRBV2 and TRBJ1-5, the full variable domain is EPEVTQTPSHQVTQMGQEVILRCVPISNHLYFYWYRQILGQKVEFLVSFYNNEISEKSEIFDDQFSVERPDGSNFTLKIRSTKLEDSAMYFCASTFVGLQGQQPQHFGDGTRLSIL.

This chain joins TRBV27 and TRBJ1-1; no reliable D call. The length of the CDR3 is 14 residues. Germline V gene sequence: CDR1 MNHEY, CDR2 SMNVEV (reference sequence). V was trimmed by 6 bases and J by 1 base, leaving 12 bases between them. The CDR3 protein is CASSAALGNTEAFF. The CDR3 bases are TGTGCCAGCAGCGCGGCCTTGGGGAACACTGAAGCTTTCTTT.

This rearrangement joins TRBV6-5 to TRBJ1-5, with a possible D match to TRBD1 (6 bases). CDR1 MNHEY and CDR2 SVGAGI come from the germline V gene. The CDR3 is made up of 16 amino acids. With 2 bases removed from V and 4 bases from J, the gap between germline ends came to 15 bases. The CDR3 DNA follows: TGTGCCAGCAGTTACAGGGGGGGGTCCCCAAATCAGCCCCAGCATTTT. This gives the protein CASSYRGGSPNQPQHF.

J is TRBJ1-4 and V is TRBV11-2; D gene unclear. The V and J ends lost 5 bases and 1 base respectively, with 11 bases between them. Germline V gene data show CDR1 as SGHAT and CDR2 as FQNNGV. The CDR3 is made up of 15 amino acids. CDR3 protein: CASSPPGRTNEKLFF. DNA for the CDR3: TGTGCCAGCAGCCCACCCGGAAGAACTAATGAAAAACTGTTTTTT.

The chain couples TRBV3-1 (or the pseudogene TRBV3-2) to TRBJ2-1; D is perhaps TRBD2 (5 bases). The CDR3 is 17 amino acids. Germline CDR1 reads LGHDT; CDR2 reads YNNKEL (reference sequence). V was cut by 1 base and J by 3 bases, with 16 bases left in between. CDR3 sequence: CASSQGLLSGFYNEQFF. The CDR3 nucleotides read TGTGCCAGCAGCCAAGGTCTATTATCGGGGTTCTACAATGAGCAGTTCTTC.

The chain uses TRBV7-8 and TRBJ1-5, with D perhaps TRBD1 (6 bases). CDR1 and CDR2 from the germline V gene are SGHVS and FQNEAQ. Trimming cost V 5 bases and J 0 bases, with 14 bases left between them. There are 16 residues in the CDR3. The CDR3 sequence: CASSTLGTHSNQPQHF. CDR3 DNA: TGTGCCAGCAGCACCCTCGGGACACATAGCAATCAGCCCCAGCATTTT.

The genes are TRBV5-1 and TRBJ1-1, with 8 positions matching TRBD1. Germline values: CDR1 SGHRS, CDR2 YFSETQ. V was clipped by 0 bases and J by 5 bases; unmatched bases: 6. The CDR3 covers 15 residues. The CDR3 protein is CASSLGYRGRTEAFF. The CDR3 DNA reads TGCGCCAGCAGCTTGGGGTACAGGGGGAGGACTGAAGCTTTCTTT.

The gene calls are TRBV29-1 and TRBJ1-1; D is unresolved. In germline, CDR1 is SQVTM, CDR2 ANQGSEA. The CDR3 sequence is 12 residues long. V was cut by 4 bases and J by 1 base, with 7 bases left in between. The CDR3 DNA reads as TGCAGCGTTGCCCCAGCGAACACTGAAGCTTTCTTT. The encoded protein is CSVAPANTEAFF.

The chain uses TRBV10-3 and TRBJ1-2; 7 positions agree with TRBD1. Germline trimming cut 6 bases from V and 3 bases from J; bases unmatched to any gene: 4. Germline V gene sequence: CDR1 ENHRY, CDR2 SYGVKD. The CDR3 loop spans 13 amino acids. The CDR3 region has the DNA TGTGCCATCAGAAGGACAGGCGACTATGGCTACACCTTC. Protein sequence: CAIRRTGDYGYTF.

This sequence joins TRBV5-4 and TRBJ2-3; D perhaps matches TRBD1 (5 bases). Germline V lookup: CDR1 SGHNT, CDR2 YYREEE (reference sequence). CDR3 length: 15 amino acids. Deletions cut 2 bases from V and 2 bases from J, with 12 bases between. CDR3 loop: CASSFPDTYTDTQYF. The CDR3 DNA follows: TGTGCCAGCAGCTTTCCGGACACCTACACAGATACGCAGTATTTT.

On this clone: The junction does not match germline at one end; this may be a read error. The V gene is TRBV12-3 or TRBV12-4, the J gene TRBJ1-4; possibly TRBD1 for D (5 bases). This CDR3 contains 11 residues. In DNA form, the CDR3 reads TGTGCCAGCAGTTCGTCCGGGACCTTTCTTTTT. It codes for CASSSSGTFLF.

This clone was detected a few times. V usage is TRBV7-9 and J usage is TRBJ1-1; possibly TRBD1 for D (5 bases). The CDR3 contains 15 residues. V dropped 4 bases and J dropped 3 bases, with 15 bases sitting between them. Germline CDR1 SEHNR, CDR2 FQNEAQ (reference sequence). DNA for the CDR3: TGTGCCAGCAGCTCTCACCAGGGAAGGTACACTGAAGCTTTCTTT. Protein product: CASSSHQGRYTEAFF. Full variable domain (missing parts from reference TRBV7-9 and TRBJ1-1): DTGVSQNPRHKITKRGQNVTFRCDPISEHNRLYWYRQTLGQGPEFLTYFQNEAQLEKSRLLSDRFSAERPKGSFSTLEIQRTEQGDSAMYLCASSSHQGRYTEAFFGQGTRLTVV.

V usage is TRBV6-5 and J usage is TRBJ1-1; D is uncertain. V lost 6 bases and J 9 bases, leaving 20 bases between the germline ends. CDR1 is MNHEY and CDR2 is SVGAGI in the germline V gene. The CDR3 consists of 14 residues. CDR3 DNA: TGTGCCAGCAGGATCCCGGGCCCGGAGCAAAAAGCTTTCTTT. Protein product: CASRIPGPEQKAFF.

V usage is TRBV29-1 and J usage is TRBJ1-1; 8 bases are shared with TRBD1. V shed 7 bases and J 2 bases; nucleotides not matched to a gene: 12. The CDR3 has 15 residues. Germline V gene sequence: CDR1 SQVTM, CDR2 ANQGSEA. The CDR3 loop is CSGGQGAFFNTEAFF. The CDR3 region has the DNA TGCAGCGGGGGGCAGGGGGCTTTTTTTAACACTGAAGCTTTCTTT.

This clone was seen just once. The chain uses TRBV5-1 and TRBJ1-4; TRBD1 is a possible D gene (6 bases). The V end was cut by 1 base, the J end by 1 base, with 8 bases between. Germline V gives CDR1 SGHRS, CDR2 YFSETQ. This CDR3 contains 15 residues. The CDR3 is CASSLTGLTNEKLFF. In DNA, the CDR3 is TGCGCCAGCAGCTTGACAGGGCTAACTAATGAAAAACTGTTTTTT.

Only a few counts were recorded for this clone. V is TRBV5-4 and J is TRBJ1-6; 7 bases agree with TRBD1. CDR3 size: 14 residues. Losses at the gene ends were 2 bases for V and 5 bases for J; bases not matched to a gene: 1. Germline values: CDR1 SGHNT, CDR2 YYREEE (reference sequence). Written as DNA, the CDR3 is TGTGCCAGCAGCTTAGGACAGGATAATTCACCCCTCCACTTT. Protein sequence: CASSLGQDNSPLHF.

DNA for the CDR3: TGTGCCAGCAGCTTAGCGCGGGACAGGGGACTCCTCTCCTACGAGCAGTACTTC. Its translation: CASSLARDRGLLSYEQYF. The chain has TRBV7-2 and TRBJ2-7; 10 nucleotides align to TRBD1. The CDR3 is 18 amino acids. The J segment lost 0 bases and the V segment lost 0 bases, leaving 8 bases of the junction unmatched. The germline V gene has CDR1 SGHTA and CDR2 FQGNSA.

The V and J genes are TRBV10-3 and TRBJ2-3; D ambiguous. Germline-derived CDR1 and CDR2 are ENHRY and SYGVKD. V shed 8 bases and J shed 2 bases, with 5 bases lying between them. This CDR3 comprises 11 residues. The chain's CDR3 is CAIFDTDTQYF. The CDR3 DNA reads TGTGCCATCTTCGACACAGATACGCAGTATTTT.

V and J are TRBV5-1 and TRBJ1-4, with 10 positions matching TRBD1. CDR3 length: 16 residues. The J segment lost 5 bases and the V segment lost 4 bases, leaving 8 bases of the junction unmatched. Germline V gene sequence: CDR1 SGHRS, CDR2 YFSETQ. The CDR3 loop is CASSPGLTGGNEKLFF. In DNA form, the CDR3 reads TGCGCCAGCAGCCCTGGCCTGACAGGGGGCAATGAAAAACTGTTTTTT.

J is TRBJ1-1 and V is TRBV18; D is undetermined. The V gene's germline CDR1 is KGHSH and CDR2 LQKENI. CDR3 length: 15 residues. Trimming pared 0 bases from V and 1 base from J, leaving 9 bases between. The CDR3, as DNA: TGTGCCAGCTCACCACCGGGTCTGGGGAACACTGAAGCTTTCTTT. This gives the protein CASSPPGLGNTEAFF.